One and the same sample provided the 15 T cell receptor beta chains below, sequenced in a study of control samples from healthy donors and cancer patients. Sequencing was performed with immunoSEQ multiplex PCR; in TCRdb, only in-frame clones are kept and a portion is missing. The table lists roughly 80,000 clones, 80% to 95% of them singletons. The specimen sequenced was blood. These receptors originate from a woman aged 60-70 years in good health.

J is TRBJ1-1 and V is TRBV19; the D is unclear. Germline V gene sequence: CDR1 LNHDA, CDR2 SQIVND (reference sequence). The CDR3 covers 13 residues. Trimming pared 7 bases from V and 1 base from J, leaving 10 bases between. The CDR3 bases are TGTGCCAGTATGTTCGTGGCGAACACTGAAGCTTTCTTT. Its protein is CASMFVANTEAFF.

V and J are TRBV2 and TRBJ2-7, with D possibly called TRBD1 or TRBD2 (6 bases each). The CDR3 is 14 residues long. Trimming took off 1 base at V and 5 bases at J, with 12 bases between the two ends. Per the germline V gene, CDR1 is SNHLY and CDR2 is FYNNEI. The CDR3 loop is CASSEGSGADEQYF. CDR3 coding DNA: TGTGCCAGCAGTGAAGGTTCGGGGGCCGACGAGCAGTACTTC.

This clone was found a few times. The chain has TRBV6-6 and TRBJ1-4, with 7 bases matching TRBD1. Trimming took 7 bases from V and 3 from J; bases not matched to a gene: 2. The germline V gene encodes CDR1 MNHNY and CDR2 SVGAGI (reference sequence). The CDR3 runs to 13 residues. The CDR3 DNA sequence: TGTGCCAGCAAGCAGGGGGCTAATGAAAAACTGTTTTTT. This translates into CASKQGANEKLFF.

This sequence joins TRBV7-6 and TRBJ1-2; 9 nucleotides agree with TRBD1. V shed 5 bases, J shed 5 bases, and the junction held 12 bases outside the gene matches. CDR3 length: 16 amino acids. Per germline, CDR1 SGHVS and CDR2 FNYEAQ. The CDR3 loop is CASSQTPPGQGYGYTF. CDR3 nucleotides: TGTGCCAGCAGCCAGACGCCTCCGGGACAGGGTTATGGCTACACCTTC. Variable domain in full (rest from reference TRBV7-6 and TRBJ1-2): GAGVSQSPRYKVTKRGQDVALRCDPISGHVSLYWYRQALGQGPEFLTYFNYEAQQDKSGLPNDRFSAERPEGSISTLTIQRTEQRDSAMYRCASSQTPPGQGYGYTFGSGTRLTVV.

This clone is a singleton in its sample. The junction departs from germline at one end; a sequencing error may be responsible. The CDR3 spells CASSLGTMRRGETQYF. In DNA form, the CDR3 reads TGTGCTAGCAGCCTAGGGACAATGAGACGTGGAGAGACCCAGTACTTC. The V and J genes are TRBV7-7 and TRBJ2-5; tentatively, D is TRBD1 (6 bases). Germline CDR1 is SSHAT and CDR2 is FNYEAQ (reference sequence). The CDR3 extends over 16 amino acids.

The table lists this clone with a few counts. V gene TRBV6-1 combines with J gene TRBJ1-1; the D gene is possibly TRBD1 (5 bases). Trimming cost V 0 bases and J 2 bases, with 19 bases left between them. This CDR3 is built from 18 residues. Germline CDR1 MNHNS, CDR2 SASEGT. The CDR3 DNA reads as TGTGCCAGCAGTGAAGCCTGGGACCCCCGGGGGAGAAACACTGAAGCTTTCTTT. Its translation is CASSEAWDPRGRNTEAFF.

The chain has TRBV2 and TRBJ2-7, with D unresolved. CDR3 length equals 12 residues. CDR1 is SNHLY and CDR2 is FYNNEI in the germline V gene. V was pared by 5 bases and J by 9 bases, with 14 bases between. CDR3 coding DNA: TGTGCCAGCAGTCCCAACGGTGGTCGGCAGTACTTC. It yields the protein CASSPNGGRQYF.

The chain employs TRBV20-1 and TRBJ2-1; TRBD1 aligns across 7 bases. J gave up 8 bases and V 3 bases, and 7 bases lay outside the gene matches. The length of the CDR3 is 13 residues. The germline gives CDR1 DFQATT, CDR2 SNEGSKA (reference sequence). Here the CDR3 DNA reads TGCAGTGCTAGTCAGGAAGGGGGCGATGAGCAGTTCTTC. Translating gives CSASQEGGDEQFF.

For the CDR3, the DNA is TGTGCCAGCAGAGTTAATAGCAATCAGCCCCAGCATTTT. Protein product: CASRVNSNQPQHF. V is TRBV6-5 and J is TRBJ1-5; D is unclear. Between the trimmed V and J ends, which lost 6 bases and 0 bases, there was a span of 6 bases. The germline CDR1 and CDR2 sequences are MNHEY and SVGAGI. The CDR3 totals 13 residues.

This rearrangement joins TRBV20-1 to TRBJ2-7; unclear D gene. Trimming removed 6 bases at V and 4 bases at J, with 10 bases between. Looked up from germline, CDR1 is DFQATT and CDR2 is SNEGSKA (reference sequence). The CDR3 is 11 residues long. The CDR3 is CSAVDGYEQYF. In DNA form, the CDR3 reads TGCAGTGCCGTAGATGGGTACGAGCAGTACTTC.

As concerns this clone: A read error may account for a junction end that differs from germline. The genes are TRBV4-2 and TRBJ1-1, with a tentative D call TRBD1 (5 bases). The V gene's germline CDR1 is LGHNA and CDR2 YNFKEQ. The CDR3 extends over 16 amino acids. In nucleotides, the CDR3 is TGTGCCAGCAGCCTGGCGTATGGGGCCGGGAGCACTGAAACTTTCTTT. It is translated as CASSLAYGAGSTETFF.

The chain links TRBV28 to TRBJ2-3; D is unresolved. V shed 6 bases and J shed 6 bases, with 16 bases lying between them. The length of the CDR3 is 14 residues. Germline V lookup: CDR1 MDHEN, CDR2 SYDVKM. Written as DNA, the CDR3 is TGTGCCAGCAGCCCCACTGGCGCCTGGGATACGCAGTATTTT. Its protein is CASSPTGAWDTQYF.

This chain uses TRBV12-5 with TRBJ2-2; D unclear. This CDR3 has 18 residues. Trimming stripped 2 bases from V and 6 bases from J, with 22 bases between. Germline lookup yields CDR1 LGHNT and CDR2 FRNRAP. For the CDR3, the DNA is TGTGCTAGTGGTTTGAACCTAACCCCCGCAGGTAGTGCCGGGGAGCTGTTTTTT. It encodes CASGLNLTPAGSAGELFF.

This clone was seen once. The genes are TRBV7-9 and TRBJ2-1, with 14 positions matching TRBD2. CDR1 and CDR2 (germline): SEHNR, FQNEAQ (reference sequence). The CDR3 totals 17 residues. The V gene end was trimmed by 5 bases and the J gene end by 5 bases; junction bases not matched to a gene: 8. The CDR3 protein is CASSRRGLAGDNNEQFF. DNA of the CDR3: TGTGCCAGCAGCAGACGGGGACTAGCGGGGGATAACAATGAGCAGTTCTTC.

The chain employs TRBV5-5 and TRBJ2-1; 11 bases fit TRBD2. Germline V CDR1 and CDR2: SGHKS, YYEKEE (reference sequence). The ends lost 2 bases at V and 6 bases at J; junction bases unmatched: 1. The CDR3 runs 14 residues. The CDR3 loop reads CASSFTSGSNEQFF. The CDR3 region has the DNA TGTGCCAGCAGCTTTACTAGCGGGAGCAATGAGCAGTTCTTC.